This T cell receptor (beta chain) was captured by sequencing in a study of blood T cell repertoires in COVID-19. About the study: Acute and convalescent COVID-19 specimens originated in the United States, Italy and Spain. PBMCs, B-cell-depleted T cells, or T cells were the source of the cDNA or gDNA that made up the material.

This clone was recorded only once. The table came from immunoSEQ multiplex PCR; TCRdb's copy has only in-frame clones and leaves some out. The sample consists of some 150,000 clones, approximately 86% of them appearing once. Sequencing input: peripheral blood. This sequence was found in a woman between 55 and 75 years old with acute or convalescent COVID-19.

The CDR3: CASSLWGRTNTEAFF. The CDR3 coding sequence is TGTGCCAGCAGCTTATGGGGCAGGACGAACACTGAAGCTTTCTTT. The rearrangement joins TRBV7-8 to TRBJ1-1, with D possibly being TRBD1 (5 bases). With 2 bases removed from V and 1 base from J, the gap between germline ends came to 11 bases. The length of the CDR3 is 15 residues. CDR1 is SGHVS and CDR2 is FQNEAQ in the germline V gene.